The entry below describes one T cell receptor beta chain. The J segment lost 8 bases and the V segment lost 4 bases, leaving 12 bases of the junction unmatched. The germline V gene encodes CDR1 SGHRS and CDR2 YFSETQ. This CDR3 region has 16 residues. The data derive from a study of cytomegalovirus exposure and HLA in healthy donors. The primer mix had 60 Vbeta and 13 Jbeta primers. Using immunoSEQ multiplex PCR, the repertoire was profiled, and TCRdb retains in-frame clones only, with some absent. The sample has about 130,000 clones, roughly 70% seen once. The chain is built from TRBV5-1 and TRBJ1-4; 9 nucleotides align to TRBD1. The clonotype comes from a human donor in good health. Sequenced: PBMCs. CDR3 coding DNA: TGCGCCAGCAGCGAACAGGGGGCGCGGTCCGAGGAAAAACTGTTTTTT. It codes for CASSEQGARSEEKLFF.